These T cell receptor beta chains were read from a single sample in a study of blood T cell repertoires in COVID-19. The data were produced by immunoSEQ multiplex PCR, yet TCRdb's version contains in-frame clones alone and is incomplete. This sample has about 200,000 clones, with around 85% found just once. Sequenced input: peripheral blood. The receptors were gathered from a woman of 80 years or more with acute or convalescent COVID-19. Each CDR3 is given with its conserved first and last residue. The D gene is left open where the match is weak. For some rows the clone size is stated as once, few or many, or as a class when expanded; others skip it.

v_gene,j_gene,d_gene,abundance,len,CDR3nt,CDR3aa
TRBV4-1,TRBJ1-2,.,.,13,TGCGCCAGCAGCCAGCAGGGTTTCTATGGCTACACCTTC,CASSQQGFYGYTF
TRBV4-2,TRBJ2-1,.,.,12,TGTGCCAGCAGCCAAGATACACAGGGGCAGTTCTTC,CASSQDTQGQFF
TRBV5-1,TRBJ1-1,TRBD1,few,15,TGCGCCAGCAGCCCGACAGGGGGCTTGAACACTGAAGCTTTCTTT,CASSPTGGLNTEAFF
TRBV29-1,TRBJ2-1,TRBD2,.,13,TGCAGCACTCTTGGGGGGACTAGTTATGAGCAGTTCTTC,CSTLGGTSYEQFF
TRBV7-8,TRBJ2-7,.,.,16,TGTGCCAGCAGCTTAGTAACTAGACCAATTCTCTACGAGCAGTACTTC,CASSLVTRPILYEQYF
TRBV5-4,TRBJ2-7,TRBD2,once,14,TGTGCCAGCAGAAAGCGGGGGGACTCCTACGAGCAGTACTTC,CASRKRGDSYEQYF
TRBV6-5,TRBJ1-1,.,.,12,TGTGCCAGCTATGGGCCTTACACTGAAGCTTTCTTT,CASYGPYTEAFF
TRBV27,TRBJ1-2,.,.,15,TGTGCCAGCAGATTTATCCAGGGCGTCCACTATGGCTACACCTTC,CASRFIQGVHYGYTF
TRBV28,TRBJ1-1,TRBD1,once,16,TGTGCCATCAATCCCGGGACAGGGCTATCGAGCACTGAAGCTTTCTTT,CAINPGTGLSSTEAFF
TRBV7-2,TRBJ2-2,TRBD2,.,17,TGTGCCAGCAGCCGCGCGACTAGCGGGAGATACACCGGGGAGCTGTTTTTT,CASSRATSGRYTGELFF
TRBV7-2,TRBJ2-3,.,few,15,TGTGCCAGCAGCGAAGGGGGTATTAGGGCAGATACGCAGTATTTT,CASSEGGIRADTQYF
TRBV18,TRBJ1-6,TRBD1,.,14,TGTGCCAGCTCGCCCGGGACAGGGAATTCACCCCTCCACTTT,CASSPGTGNSPLHF
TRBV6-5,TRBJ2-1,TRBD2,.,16,TGTGCCAGCAGTTCCCGACTAGCGGGGGGCTACAATGAGCAGTTCTTC,CASSSRLAGGYNEQFF
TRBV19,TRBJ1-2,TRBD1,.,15,TGTGCCAGTAGTATCGAGGACAGGGCTCAGGGTGACTACACCTTC,CASSIEDRAQGDYTF
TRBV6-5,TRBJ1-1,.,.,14,TGTGCCAGCACGAACACAGGGCGGAACACTGAAGCTTTCTTT,CASTNTGRNTEAFF
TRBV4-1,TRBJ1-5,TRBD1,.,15,TGCGCCAGCAGCCAAACCGGGACAGGGGATCAGCCCCAGCATTTT,CASSQTGTGDQPQHF
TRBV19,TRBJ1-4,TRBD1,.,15,TGTGCCAGTAGTATATCGTCAGGGGGCGAAGAAAAACTGTTTTTT,CASSISSGGEEKLFF
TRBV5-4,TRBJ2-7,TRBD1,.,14,TGTGCCAGCAGCAGCGGACAGGGGGCCTACGAGCAGTACTTC,CASSSGQGAYEQYF
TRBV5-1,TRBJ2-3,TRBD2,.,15,TGCGCCAGCAGCCTCGAGCGGGGAAGCACAGATACGCAGTATTTT,CASSLERGSTDTQYF
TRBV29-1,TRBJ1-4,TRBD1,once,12,TGCAGCGTGGGACAGGGGGTTGAAAAACTGTTTTTT,CSVGQGVEKLFF
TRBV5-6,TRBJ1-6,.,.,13,TGTGCCAGCAGCTTGGGCGGCAATTCACCCCTCCACTTT,CASSLGGNSPLHF
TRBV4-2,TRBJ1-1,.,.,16,TGTGCCAGCAGCCAAGAACGGAGAAGTCCTGGAACTGAAGCTTTCTTT,CASSQERRSPGTEAFF
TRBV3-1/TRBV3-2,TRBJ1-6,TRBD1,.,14,TGTGCCAGCAGTCAGGGACACAGGGGATCACCCCTCCACTTT,CASSQGHRGSPLHF
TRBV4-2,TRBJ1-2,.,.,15,TGTGCCAGCAGCCAAGAGGGGCAGGTGAGATATGGCTACACCTTC,CASSQEGQVRYGYTF
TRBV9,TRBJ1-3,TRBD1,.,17,TGTGCCAGCAGCTTCAAGGACAGGGGCCAAAAGAGAAACACCATATATTTT,CASSFKDRGQKRNTIYF
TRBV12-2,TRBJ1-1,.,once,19,TGTGCAAGTCGATTTTACCCACCCGACAGGCTCCTTATAAACACTGAAGCTTTCTTT,CASRFYPPDRLLINTEAFF
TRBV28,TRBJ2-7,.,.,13,TGTGCCAGCACGTCGGGACTCTCCTACGAGCAGTACTTC,CASTSGLSYEQYF
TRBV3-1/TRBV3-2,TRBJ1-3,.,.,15,TGTGCCAGCAGCCAGGGGTGGGGAGCTGGAAACACCATATATTTT,CASSQGWGAGNTIYF
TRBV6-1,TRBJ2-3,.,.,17,TGTGCCAGCAGTGAATCGATTAGCGTTATCGGACCAGATACGCAGTATTTT,CASSESISVIGPDTQYF
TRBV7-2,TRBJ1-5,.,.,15,TGTGCCAGCAGCTTAGAGTCGGGAAGCAATCAGCCCCAGCATTTT,CASSLESGSNQPQHF
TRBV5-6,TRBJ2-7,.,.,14,TGTGCCAGCAGCTTGCGACAGGCGATCTACGAGCAGTACTTC,CASSLRQAIYEQYF
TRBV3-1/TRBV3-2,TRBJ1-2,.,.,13,TGTGCCAGCAGCCCGGGGAGGGATTATGGCTACACCTTC,CASSPGRDYGYTF
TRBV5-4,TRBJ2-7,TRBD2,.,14,TGTGCCAGCAGCTTAACTAGCGGGAGTTACGAGCAGTACTTC,CASSLTSGSYEQYF
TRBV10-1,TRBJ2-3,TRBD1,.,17,TGCGCCAGCAGTGAGAGCCTACAGGGGACCCGCACAGATACGCAGTATTTT,CASSESLQGTRTDTQYF
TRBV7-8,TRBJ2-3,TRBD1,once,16,TGTGCCAGCAGCTCTCTCGGGACAGGGGGCACAGATACGCAGTATTTT,CASSSLGTGGTDTQYF
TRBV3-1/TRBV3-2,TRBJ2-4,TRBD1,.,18,TGTGCCAGCAGCCAAGATGGGGGACAGGGGATTTTACAAAACATTCAGTACTTC,CASSQDGGQGILQNIQYF
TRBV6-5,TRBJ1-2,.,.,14,TGTGCCAGCAGTTCCAACACGGACAGCTATGGCTACACCTTC,CASSSNTDSYGYTF
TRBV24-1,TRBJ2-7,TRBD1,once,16,TGTGCCACCAGTGACACGGTCATCGGGACAGCCTACGAGCAGTACTTC,CATSDTVIGTAYEQYF
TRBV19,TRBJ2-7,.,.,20,TGTGCCAGTAGTTCCTTTCTACCCGGCAGGAATAGTGCGGGGACCTACGAGCAGTACTTC,CASSSFLPGRNSAGTYEQYF
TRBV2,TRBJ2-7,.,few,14,TGTGCCAGCAGAGAAACGGACAGCCGCTACGAGCAGTACTTC,CASRETDSRYEQYF
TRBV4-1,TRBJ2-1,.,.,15,TGCGCCAGCAGCCAAGTATTGGCGGGGACCAGTGAGCAGTTCTTC,CASSQVLAGTSEQFF
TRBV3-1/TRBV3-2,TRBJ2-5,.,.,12,TGTGCCAGCAGCCAAGTGAGAGAGACCCAGTACTTC,CASSQVRETQYF
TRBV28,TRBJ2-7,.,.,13,TGTGCCAGCGCAGGGGACCCTGGGTACGAGCAGTACTTC,CASAGDPGYEQYF
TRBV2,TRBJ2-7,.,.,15,TGTGCCAGCAGTGAAAGGTCTCCGACAATCTACGAGCAGTACTTC,CASSERSPTIYEQYF
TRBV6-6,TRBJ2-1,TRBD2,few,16,TGTGCCAGCAGGAGGACCGGGACTAGCAGTTACAATGAGCAGTTCTTC,CASRRTGTSSYNEQFF
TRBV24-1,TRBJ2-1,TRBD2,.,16,TGTGCCACCAGTGATACGGGACCCGCGGGGGGCAATGAGCAGTTCTTC,CATSDTGPAGGNEQFF
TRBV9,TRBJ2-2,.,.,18,TGTGCCAGCAGCGTAGTGGGAAGGGCTAAGGGGCTCACCGGGGAGCTGTTTTTT,CASSVVGRAKGLTGELFF
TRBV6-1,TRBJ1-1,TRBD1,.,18,TGTGCCAGCAGTGAAGGATATTGGACAGGGGGCATGAACACTGAAGCTTTCTTT,CASSEGYWTGGMNTEAFF
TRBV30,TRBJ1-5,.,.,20,TGTGCCTGGTCCCGTCACCCCGCGTGGGCAGCCGATTATAGCAATCAGCCCCAGCATTTT,CAWSRHPAWAADYSNQPQHF
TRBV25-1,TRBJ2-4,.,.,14,TGTGCCAGCAGTGAGTCTACCGCCAAAAACATTCAGTACTTC,CASSESTAKNIQYF
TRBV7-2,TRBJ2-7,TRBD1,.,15,TGTGCCAGCAGCTTAGCCGGACAGGGAACCTACGAGCAGTACTTC,CASSLAGQGTYEQYF
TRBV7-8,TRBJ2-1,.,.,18,TGTGCCAGCAGCTTAGGGGGAGGGAGACAGGGGTCCTACAATGAGCAGTTCTTC,CASSLGGGRQGSYNEQFF
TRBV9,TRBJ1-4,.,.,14,TGTGCCAGCAGCCCGGAGGCCCTGGGGGAAAAACTGTTTTTT,CASSPEALGEKLFF
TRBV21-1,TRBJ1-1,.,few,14,TGTGCCAGCAGCAAAGTCCGACAGGGCACTGAAGCTTTCTTT,CASSKVRQGTEAFF
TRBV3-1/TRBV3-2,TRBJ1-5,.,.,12,TGTGCCAGCAGCCAGCCAGGTCAGCCCCAGCATTTT,CASSQPGQPQHF